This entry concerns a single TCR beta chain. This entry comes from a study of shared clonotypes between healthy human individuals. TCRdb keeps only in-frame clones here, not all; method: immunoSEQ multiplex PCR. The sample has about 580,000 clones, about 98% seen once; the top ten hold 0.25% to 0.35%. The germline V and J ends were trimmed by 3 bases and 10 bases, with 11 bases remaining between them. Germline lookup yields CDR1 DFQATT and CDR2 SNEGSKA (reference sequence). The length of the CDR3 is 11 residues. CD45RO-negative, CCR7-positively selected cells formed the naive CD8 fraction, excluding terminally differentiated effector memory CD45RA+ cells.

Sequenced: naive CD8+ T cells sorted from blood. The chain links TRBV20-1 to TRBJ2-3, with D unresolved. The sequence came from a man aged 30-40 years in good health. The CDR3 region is CSASPTPAQYF. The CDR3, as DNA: TGCAGTGCTAGTCCGACCCCGGCGCAGTATTTT.